This TCR beta chain was retrieved from a study of blood T cell repertoires in COVID-19. Background on the study: The samples span acute and convalescent COVID-19 from the United States, Italy and Spain. Sources were T cells, B-cell-depleted T cells, or PBMCs; the material itself was cDNA or gDNA.

Original processing methods: Using reference gene primer amplification, nucleated cell counts were estimated. Measured with immunoSEQ multiplex PCR; TCRdb has only the in-frame clones, and not every one. V, J and clone size are those of that table, while D and trimming were read from the DNA. The table records roughly 150,000 clones, about nine tenths of them present only once. The length of the CDR3 is 11 residues. Between the trimmed V and J ends, which lost 8 bases and 7 bases, there was a span of 9 bases. CDR1 and CDR2 from the germline V gene are MNHEY and SVGAGI. Seattle patients were enrolled while actively infected and followed longitudinally.

This receptor was obtained from a young man with COVID-19, enrolled during active disease. Sequenced: peripheral blood. The V and J genes are TRBV6-5 and TRBJ2-1; D remains ambiguous. DNA of the CDR3: TGTGCCAGCTGGAGCGTGAATGAGCAGTTCTTC. Its translation: CASWSVNEQFF.